This T cell receptor (beta chain) derives from a study of regulatory and conventional T cells in RAG deficiency. Study outcomes and limitations: In Omenn syndrome, Treg and Tconv repertoires overlapped >85%.

This clone was seen more than once but under ten times. Its specificity is unknown. Profiled with immunoSEQ multiplex PCR; TCRdb holds only in-frame clones, not every one. The table includes tens of thousands of clones, approximately 90% detected once. The V end lost 10 bases, the J end lost 3 bases, and 13 bases lay between the germline ends. This CDR3 has 13 amino acids. Germline-derived CDR1 and CDR2 are LNHDA and SQIVND (reference sequence). This sample also appeared in a second study, on regulatory T cells. That study adds: Primers: 52 TRBV forward and 13 TRBJ reverse.

This receptor was taken from a human donor in good health. Sequenced input: CD8+ T cells sorted from blood. This chain links TRBV19 with TRBJ1-5; D call uncertain. CDR3 region: CATNPGANQPQHF. The CDR3 bases are TGTGCCACCAACCCGGGAGCCAATCAGCCCCAGCATTTT.